This T cell receptor beta chain was found in a study of blood T cell repertoires in COVID-19. Study information: In each case, the material was cDNA or gDNA derived from T cells, B-cell-depleted T cells, or PBMCs.

The V segment lost 2 bases and the J segment 7 bases; nucleotides outside the gene matches: 5. This CDR3 has 14 amino acids. CDR1 is SGHDT, CDR2 YYEEEE, per germline. Original analysis: Amplification of reference gene primers was used by the study to estimate nucleated cell counts. Libraries were prepared by immunoSEQ multiplex PCR; TCRdb keeps only in-frame clonotypes and omits some of them. V and J calls and clone size are those listed in that table; D and trimming were worked out from the DNA. The top ten hold around 1.2% of the sample, which has over 350,000 clones, about 88% seen once. Two negative PCRs, clearance, or symptom resolution characterized the recovered Cohort 3 donors.

The chain couples TRBV5-6 to TRBJ1-5; 8 bases line up with TRBD1. The TCR originated in a woman aged 18-29 years who had recovered from COVID-19. The sequenced sample was PBMCs or T cells enriched from blood (not recorded which). The DNA for the CDR3 is TGTGCCAGCAGCTTTGGACAGGGAAAGCAGCCCCAGCATTTT. Translating it yields CASSFGQGKQPQHF.